The subject of this entry is one T cell receptor (beta chain). As yet, its antigen is unknown. The germline gives CDR1 SGHDT, CDR2 YYEEEE. With 6 bases clipped from V and 4 bases from J, the junction kept 16 bases outside the gene matches. The CDR3 extends over 19 amino acids. Assay: immunoSEQ multiplex PCR; the TCRdb copy retains only in-frame clones and omits some. The data show roughly 56,000 clones, around 91% seen once. The data belong to a study of graft-versus-host responses after intestinal transplantation. Study information: Isolated intestinal, liver-intestinal, or multivisceral transplants were what recipients had. Anti-thymocyte globulin induction was given to all recipients, followed by tacrolimus and steroids for 2 to 4 years. General study points: Graft-versus-host to host-versus-graft clonal ratios in allografts were high in patients with graft-donor T cell macrochimerism.

J is TRBJ2-2 and V is TRBV5-6; 12 nucleotides line up with TRBD2. The receptor's source is a human patient who received an intestinal transplant, so some T cells may come from the graft donor. The material sequenced was PBMCs, taken about 120 days after intestinal transplantation. The CDR3 spells CASTALAGGPEWVTGELFF. CDR3 nucleotides: TGTGCCAGCACCGCCCTAGCGGGAGGGCCGGAATGGGTCACCGGGGAGCTGTTTTTT.